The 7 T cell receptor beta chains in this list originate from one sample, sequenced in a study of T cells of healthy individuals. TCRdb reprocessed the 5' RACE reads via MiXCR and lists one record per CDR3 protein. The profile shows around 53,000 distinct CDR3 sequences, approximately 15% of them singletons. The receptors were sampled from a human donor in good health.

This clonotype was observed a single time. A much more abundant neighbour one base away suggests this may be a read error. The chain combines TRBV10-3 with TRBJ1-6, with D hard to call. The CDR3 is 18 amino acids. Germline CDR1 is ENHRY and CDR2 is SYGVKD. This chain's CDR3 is CAINRLGPEAPADSHLHF. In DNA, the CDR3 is TGTGCCATCAACCGGCTAGGACCAGAGGCCCCTGCGGATTCACACCTCCACTTT.

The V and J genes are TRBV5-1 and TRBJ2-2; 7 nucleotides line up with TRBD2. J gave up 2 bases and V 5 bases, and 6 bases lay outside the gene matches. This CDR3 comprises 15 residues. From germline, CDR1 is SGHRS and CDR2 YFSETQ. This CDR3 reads CASSLSGTNTGELFF. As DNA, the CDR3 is TGCGCCAGCAGTTTGAGCGGGACCAACACCGGGGAGCTGTTTTTT.

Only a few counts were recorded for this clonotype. CDR3 in amino acids: CASSLGSQRGYTF. CDR3 coding DNA: TGCGCCAGCAGCTTGGGGTCGCAAAGAGGCTACACCTTC. This chain links TRBV5-1 with TRBJ1-2; D gene ambiguous. CDR3 length: 13 residues. Trimming removed 0 bases at V and 8 bases at J, with 11 bases between. In germline, CDR1 is SGHRS, CDR2 YFSETQ.

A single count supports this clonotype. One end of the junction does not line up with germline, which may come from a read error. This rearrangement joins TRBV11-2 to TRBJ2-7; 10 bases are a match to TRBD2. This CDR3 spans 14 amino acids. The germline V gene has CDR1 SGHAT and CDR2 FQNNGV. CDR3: CASSLSGRAHEQCF. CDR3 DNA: TGTGCCAGCAGCTTGAGCGGGAGGGCACACGAGCAGTGCTTC.

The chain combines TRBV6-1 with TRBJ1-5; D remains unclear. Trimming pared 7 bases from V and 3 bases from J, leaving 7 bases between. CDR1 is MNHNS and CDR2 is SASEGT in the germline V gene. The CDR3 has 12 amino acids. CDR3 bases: TGTGCCAGCATTGGGCCCAATCAGCCCCAGCATTTT. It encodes CASIGPNQPQHF.

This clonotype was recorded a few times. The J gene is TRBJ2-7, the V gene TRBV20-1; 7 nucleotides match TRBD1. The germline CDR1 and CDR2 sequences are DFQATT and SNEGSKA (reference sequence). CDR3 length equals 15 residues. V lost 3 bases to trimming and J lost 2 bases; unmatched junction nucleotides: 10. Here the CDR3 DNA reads TGCAGTGCTAGGTCCTTACAGGGGTTTGCCTACGAGCAGTACTTC. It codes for CSARSLQGFAYEQYF.

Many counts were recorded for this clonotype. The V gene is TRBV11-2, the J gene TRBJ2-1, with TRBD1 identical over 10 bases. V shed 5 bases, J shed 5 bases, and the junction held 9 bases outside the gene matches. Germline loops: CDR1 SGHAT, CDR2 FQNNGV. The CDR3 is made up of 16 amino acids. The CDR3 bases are TGTGCCAGCAGCCGCTCGCTTGGGACAGGGGACAATGAGCAGTTCTTC. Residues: CASSRSLGTGDNEQFF.